A single sample is the source of the 23 T cell receptor beta chains below, sequenced in a study of shared clonotypes between healthy human individuals. TCRdb keeps only in-frame clones here, not all; method: immunoSEQ multiplex PCR. The data show about 2 million clones, with 95% seen just once and 0.13% held by the top ten. The specimen sequenced was naive CD4+ T cells sorted from blood. Subset denoted: CD45RA+ positively selected. Receptors originate from a man younger than 30 in good health.

The chain uses TRBV6-5 and TRBJ2-5, with TRBD2 as a possible D gene (5 bases). CDR1 is MNHEY and CDR2 is SVGAGI in the germline V gene. The ends were cut back, 0 bases at V and 4 bases at J, with 12 bases in the middle. The CDR3 loop spans 15 amino acids. CDR3 sequence (DNA): TGTGCCAGCAGTTACTCCCACGGGGTCGCAGAGACCCAGTACTTC. Amino acids: CASSYSHGVAETQYF.

V and J are TRBV6-1 and TRBJ1-2; 7 bases line up with TRBD1. The V gene's germline CDR1 is MNHNS and CDR2 SASEGT. The length of the CDR3 is 19 residues. Losses at the gene ends were 2 bases for V and 0 bases for J; bases not matched to a gene: 15. This CDR3 is CASSENLGGWSKANYGYTF. CDR3 in DNA: TGTGCCAGCAGTGAAAATTTAGGGGGCTGGAGTAAAGCTAACTATGGCTACACCTTC.

The chain uses TRBV4-3 and TRBJ1-6; perhaps TRBD1 as D (6 bases). The CDR3 is 15 amino acids. Germline-derived CDR1 and CDR2 are LGHNA and YSLEER. V lost 0 bases and J lost 3, with 6 bases in between. This CDR3 reads CASSQEDSYNSPLHF. CDR3 nucleotides: TGCGCCAGCAGCCAAGAGGACAGCTATAATTCACCCCTCCACTTT.

V is TRBV5-1 and J is TRBJ2-7; 7 bases are shared with TRBD1. Per the germline V gene, CDR1 is SGHRS and CDR2 is YFSETQ. The V segment lost 4 bases and the J segment 7 bases; nucleotides outside the gene matches: 14. This CDR3 has 15 amino acids. DNA for the CDR3: TGCGCCAGCAGCCGAACAGGGGTTGGAGGTTTGGAGCAGTACTTC. Encoded protein: CASSRTGVGGLEQYF.

A remark on this clone: The sample has other DNA sequences that encode this CDR3 too. This chain uses TRBV9 with TRBJ1-5; TRBD1 is a possible D gene (6 bases). The CDR3 extends over 15 amino acids. Per germline, CDR1 SGDLS and CDR2 YYNGEE. V was trimmed by 0 bases and J by 1 base, leaving 8 bases between them. The CDR3 coding sequence is TGTGCCAGCAGCGTAGGCCAGGGGAGCAATCAGCCCCAGCATTTT. Its protein product is CASSVGQGSNQPQHF. The full variable domain, rest sourced from reference TRBV9 and TRBJ1-5, is DSGVTQTPKHLITATGQRVTLRCSPRSGDLSVYWYQQSLDQGLQFLIQYYNGEERAKGNILERFSAQQFPDLHSELNLSSLELGDSALYFCASSVGQGSNQPQHFGDGTRLSIL.

The chain uses TRBV28 and TRBJ1-1; unclear D gene. The germline gives CDR1 MDHEN, CDR2 SYDVKM. The CDR3 is 15 amino acids. Trimming removed 1 base at V and 1 base at J, with 10 bases between. CDR3: CASSLLVPGNTEAFF. For the CDR3, the DNA is TGTGCCAGCAGTTTATTAGTTCCAGGGAACACTGAAGCTTTCTTT.

The sample holds one count of this clone. Within the sample, other DNA sequences also encode this same CDR3. The gene calls are TRBV18 and TRBJ2-7, with a weak D call TRBD2 (6 bases). V gave up 0 bases and J gave up 3 bases, with 9 bases separating them. Germline CDR1 KGHSH, CDR2 LQKENI. The CDR3 extends over 14 amino acids. The CDR3 is CASSPPGTVYEQYF. The CDR3 coding sequence is TGTGCCAGCTCACCACCGGGGACTGTCTACGAGCAGTACTTC.

The CDR3 DNA follows: TGTGCCAGCAGCTCGAGAGATGGAGTGGGTAACACTGAAGCTTTCTTT. It translates to CASSSRDGVGNTEAFF. This chain links TRBV5-5 with TRBJ1-1; no definite D call. V was cut by 3 bases and J by 2 bases, with 17 bases left in between. This CDR3 comprises 16 residues. From germline, CDR1 is SGHKS and CDR2 YYEKEE (reference sequence).

The chain combines TRBV5-4 with TRBJ2-5; TRBD1 matches 7 bases. Germline trimming cut 3 bases from V and 0 bases from J; bases unmatched to any gene: 17. This CDR3 is built from 19 residues. Germline V gene lookup returns CDR1 SGHNT and CDR2 YYREEE (reference sequence). The CDR3 DNA reads as TGTGCCAGCAGCTGGAAGAGTAACAGGGGCAGTGGGAACCAAGAGACCCAGTACTTC. Its protein is CASSWKSNRGSGNQETQYF.

Comment on this clone: Its ends do not fully match the called genes, so a read error is possible. The genes are TRBV7-7 and TRBJ2-3; 10 bases map to TRBD2. Looked up from germline, CDR1 is SSHAT and CDR2 is FNYEAQ (reference sequence). The CDR3 is 16 residues long. The CDR3 DNA is TGTGCTAGCAGCAAGGGGCCTAGCGGGAGTGGAGATACGCAGTATTTT. Amino acids: CASSKGPSGSGDTQYF.

The chain links TRBV27 to TRBJ2-1; D unresolved. Trimming pared 3 bases from V and 1 base from J, leaving 10 bases between. Germline V lookup: CDR1 MNHEY, CDR2 SMNVEV (reference sequence). This CDR3 comprises 15 residues. Here the CDR3 DNA reads TGTGCCAGCAGTTTGGGAAGGCAGTCCTACAATGAGCAGTTCTTC. This sequence encodes CASSLGRQSYNEQFF.

The chain recombines TRBV15 with TRBJ2-7; D is unclear. Germline CDR1 reads LNHNV; CDR2 reads YYDKDF (reference sequence). V lost 5 bases and J 6 bases, leaving 17 bases between the germline ends. CDR3 length: 14 amino acids. The CDR3 protein is CATSGTSLRGEQYF. The CDR3, as DNA: TGTGCCACCAGCGGAACCTCACTTCGAGGCGAGCAGTACTTC.

V and J are TRBV5-6 and TRBJ1-1, with TRBD1 matching 9 bases. CDR3 length: 15 residues. Per germline, CDR1 SGHDT and CDR2 YYEEEE. Trimming took 2 bases from V and 1 from J; bases not matched to a gene: 3. The CDR3 sequence is CASSFYRGRNTEAFF. DNA of the CDR3: TGTGCCAGCAGCTTCTACAGGGGGCGGAACACTGAAGCTTTCTTT.

The chain combines TRBV12-5 with TRBJ2-5, with 9 bases matching TRBD2. Germline V lookup: CDR1 LGHNT, CDR2 FRNRAP. Trimming removed 4 bases from V and 4 bases from J; junction bases left unmatched: 4. The CDR3 has 14 residues. The CDR3 nucleotides read TGTGCTAGTGGTTATAGCGGGGGAGGAGAGACCCAGTACTTC. It codes for CASGYSGGGETQYF.

The rearrangement uses TRBV19 and TRBJ1-1; 9 bases match TRBD1. In germline, CDR1 is LNHDA, CDR2 SQIVND (reference sequence). The J segment lost 1 base and the V segment lost 5 bases, leaving 2 bases of the junction unmatched. The CDR3 is made up of 14 amino acids. CDR3 sequence (DNA): TGTGCCAGTAGTTCGGGACAGGGGAACACTGAAGCTTTCTTT. This encodes CASSSGQGNTEAFF.

This clone was detected only a few times. This chain uses TRBV6-1 with TRBJ1-6; D not resolved. CDR1 is MNHNS and CDR2 is SASEGT in the germline V gene. V dropped 1 base and J dropped 11 bases, with 9 bases sitting between them. This CDR3 region has 13 residues. The CDR3 nucleotides read TGTGCCAGCAGTGAAGTGGGGAAGGCACCCCTCCACTTT. Translation: CASSEVGKAPLHF.

Comment on this clone: The sample carries other DNA sequences with the same CDR3. This chain uses TRBV7-2 with TRBJ2-5; no clear D. Germline lookup yields CDR1 SGHTA and CDR2 FQGNSA. Trimming took 4 bases from V and 5 from J, leaving 5 bases between them. The CDR3 is 11 amino acids. Written as DNA, the CDR3 is TGTGCCAGCAGCTCCAAGGAGACCCAGTACTTC. Its translation is CASSSKETQYF.

To note about this clone: Other nucleotide sequences in the sample specify the same CDR3. The rearrangement links TRBV28 to TRBJ2-3; D is unresolved. Germline V gives CDR1 MDHEN, CDR2 SYDVKM. V was clipped by 4 bases and J by 1 base, with 3 bases between them. The CDR3 is made up of 12 amino acids. CDR3 bases: TGTGCCAGCAGTTCAGGCACAGATACGCAGTATTTT. Protein product: CASSSGTDTQYF.

The chain joins TRBV30 to TRBJ1-1; D not certain. CDR1 and CDR2 from the germline V gene are GTSNPN and SVGIG (reference sequence). The CDR3 spans 13 residues. Between the trimmed V and J ends, which lost 0 bases and 2 bases, there was a span of 7 bases. CDR3 region: CAWSVQDNTEAFF. CDR3 coding DNA: TGTGCCTGGAGTGTACAAGACAACACTGAAGCTTTCTTT.

This chain links TRBV4-3 with TRBJ2-3; 11 bases fit TRBD2. Germline V lookup: CDR1 LGHNA, CDR2 YSLEER. The CDR3 consists of 18 residues. V shed 1 base and J 3 bases; nucleotides not matched to a gene: 9. The CDR3 nucleotides read TGCGCCAGCAGCCAAGTTCTCGCGACTAGCGGGATTACAGATACGCAGTATTTT. Translation: CASSQVLATSGITDTQYF.

This chain links TRBV10-3 with TRBJ2-2; the match to TRBD1 covers 10 bases. The CDR3 has 15 amino acids. V shed 4 bases, J shed 1 base, and the junction held 0 bases outside the gene matches. Germline lookup yields CDR1 ENHRY and CDR2 SYGVKD. CDR3 sequence: CAISGTGGNTGELFF. As DNA, the CDR3 is TGTGCCATCAGTGGGACAGGGGGGAACACCGGGGAGCTGTTTTTT.

The genes are TRBV5-6 and TRBJ1-2; the match to TRBD1 covers 9 bases. CDR1 and CDR2 from the germline V gene are SGHDT and YYEEEE. Unmatched junction bases numbered 9, after V lost 2 bases and J lost 1 base. The CDR3 extends over 17 amino acids. CDR3 bases: TGTGCCAGCAGCTTCTACTCTCGGGACAGGGATAACTATGGCTACACCTTC. Translated, it gives CASSFYSRDRDNYGYTF.

The chain carries TRBV2 and TRBJ2-2; a possible D gene is TRBD1 (6 bases). The CDR3 extends over 14 amino acids. Germline values: CDR1 SNHLY, CDR2 FYNNEI. V shed 2 bases and J shed 6 bases, with 10 bases lying between them. CDR3 DNA: TGTGCCAGCAGTGAACAGGGGCGTGCCGGGGAGCTGTTTTTT. This encodes CASSEQGRAGELFF. The full variable domain, rest sourced from reference TRBV2 and TRBJ2-2, is EPEVTQTPSHQVTQMGQEVILRCVPISNHLYFYWYRQILGQKVEFLVSFYNNEISEKSEIFDDQFSVERPDGSNFTLKIRSTKLEDSAMYFCASSEQGRAGELFFGEGSRLTVL.